This T cell receptor (beta chain) appears in the sequencing data of a study of shared clonotypes between healthy human individuals. The study's findings and limits: Richness estimates generally favored naive over memory subsets. Of the naive CD4 clonotypes, approximately 5% were shared across a few donors. Incompleteness in sorted-subset sequencing, despite large depth, was shown by rarefaction. The study found lower generation probabilities in non-shared clonotypes than in those shared by all four donors.

There are 15 residues in the CDR3. V lost 2 bases and J 5 bases, leaving 17 bases between the germline ends. CDR1 and CDR2 from the germline V gene are GTSNPN and SVGIG (reference sequence). This clone was seen a few times. Its antigen is not identified. Repertoires were generated with immunoSEQ multiplex PCR, while TCRdb's copy carries only in-frame clones and drops some. Of approximately 340,000 clones in the sample, under 80% were seen once. This rearrangement joins TRBV30 to TRBJ2-3, with a tentative D call TRBD2 (6 bases). This sequence originates from a man between 25 and 39 years old in good health. Sequenced material: memory CD4+ T cells sorted from blood. Subset: CD45RA-negative fraction. CDR3 coding DNA: TGTGCCTGGAGTAGGCAGGGAGGATCTGGAGATACGCAGTATTTT. Protein product: CAWSRQGGSGDTQYF.